A single sample gave rise to the 9 T cell receptor beta chains below, sequenced in a study of OX40 agonist ivuxolimab in advanced cancers. TCRdb's table, derived via immunoSEQ multiplex PCR, lists solely in-frame clones and lacks some. The sample records more than 45,000 clones, approximately 90% being singletons. The source was CD4+ or CD8+ T cells sorted from blood, collected in a trial of the OX40 agonist ivuxolimab. The receptor set was obtained from an adult with an advanced solid tumor such as melanoma, head and neck, liver or kidney cancer.

The chain recombines TRBV7-2 with TRBJ2-7; possibly TRBD2 for D (6 bases). This CDR3 has 15 amino acids. The germline V gene has CDR1 SGHTA and CDR2 FQGNSA. V was cut by 4 bases and J by 4 bases, with 17 bases left in between. DNA of the CDR3: TGTGCCAGCAGCTATCACTCCACCGGGAGATACGAGCAGTACGTC. Its translation: CASSYHSTGRYEQYV.

This clone has a single count. The chain uses TRBV4-1 and TRBJ2-1; TRBD1 aligns across 8 bases. The CDR3 is made up of 17 amino acids. Per the germline V gene, CDR1 is MGHRA and CDR2 is YSYEKL. V was pared by 8 bases and J by 1 base, with 13 bases of the junction left unmatched. The CDR3 protein is CASDRGMFMSSYNEQFF. The CDR3 DNA follows: TGCGCCAGCGACAGGGGAATGTTTATGAGTTCCTACAATGAGCAGTTCTTC.

The J gene is TRBJ1-2, the V gene TRBV28; no clear D gene. CDR1 and CDR2 (germline): MDHEN, SYDVKM. V lost 10 bases and J lost 4, with 22 bases in between. The CDR3 consists of 15 residues. CDR3 DNA sequence: TGTGCCACCAAAACACCTTCAGGAACACGCTATGGCTACACCTTC. As protein: CATKTPSGTRYGYTF.

V gene TRBV29-1 combines with J gene TRBJ2-1; D possibly corresponds to TRBD1 (7 bases). V was trimmed by 5 bases and J by 7 bases, leaving 12 bases between them. Germline V gene sequence: CDR1 SQVTM, CDR2 ANQGSEA. This CDR3 has 12 amino acids. The CDR3 DNA is TGCAGCGTTCCGGCAGGGGGGAATGAGCAGTTCTTC. It codes for CSVPAGGNEQFF.

This clone was seen only once. The chain links TRBV2 to TRBJ2-5; D remains unclear. The CDR3 totals 14 residues. With 2 bases removed from V and 2 bases from J, the gap between germline ends came to 9 bases. CDR1 and CDR2 (germline): SNHLY, FYNNEI. CDR3 bases: TGTGCCAGCAGTGAAAATGGGCGTCAAGAGACCCAGTACTTC. It encodes CASSENGRQETQYF.

The CDR3 sequence is CASSEDSPSYNEQFF. The CDR3 DNA sequence: TGTGCCAGCAGCGAGGACTCGCCTTCCTACAATGAGCAGTTCTTC. This chain joins TRBV4-2 and TRBJ2-1; TRBD2 might be the D (5 bases). Trimming removed 5 bases from V and 1 base from J, with 12 bases in between. The CDR3 runs 15 residues. Germline CDR1 reads LGHNA; CDR2 reads YNFKEQ.

This chain connects TRBV9 to TRBJ2-5; 7 bases line up with TRBD1. Germline lookup yields CDR1 SGDLS and CDR2 YYNGEE. After removal of 4 bases from V and 4 bases from J, the junction contained 7 bases not matched to a gene. There are 14 residues in the CDR3. The CDR3 sequence: CASSPSGQRETQYF. The CDR3 region has the DNA TGTGCCAGCAGCCCCTCGGGACAGCGAGAGACCCAGTACTTC.

V gene TRBV7-9 combines with J gene TRBJ1-1; no clear D gene. The CDR3 is 15 residues long. The V gene's germline CDR1 is SEHNR and CDR2 FQNEAQ (reference sequence). V lost 1 base to trimming and J lost 3 bases, with 12 bases between them. The CDR3 spells CASSLDVGTDTEAFF. For the CDR3, the DNA is TGTGCCAGCAGCTTAGACGTAGGTACCGACACTGAAGCTTTCTTT.

The chain carries TRBV5-5 and TRBJ2-7, with TRBD1 as a possible D gene (6 bases). Germline V gene data show CDR1 as SGHKS and CDR2 as YYEKEE (reference sequence). The CDR3 sequence is 14 residues long. V lost 3 bases to trimming and J lost 2 bases, with 12 bases between them. The CDR3 is CASSWTAGTYEQYV. CDR3 bases: TGTGCCAGCAGCTGGACAGCCGGGACCTACGAGCAGTACGTC.